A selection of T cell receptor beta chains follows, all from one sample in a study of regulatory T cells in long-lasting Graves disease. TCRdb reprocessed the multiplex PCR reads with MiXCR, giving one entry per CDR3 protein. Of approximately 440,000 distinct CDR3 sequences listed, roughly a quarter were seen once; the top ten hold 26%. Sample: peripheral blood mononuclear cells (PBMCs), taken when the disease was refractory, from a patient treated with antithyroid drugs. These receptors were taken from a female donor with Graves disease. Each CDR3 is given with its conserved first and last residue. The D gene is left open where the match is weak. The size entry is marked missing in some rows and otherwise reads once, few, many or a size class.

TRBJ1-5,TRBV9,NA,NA,TGTGCCAGCAGCGTAGGGGACCACAATCAGCCCCAGCATTTT,CASSVGDHNQPQHF
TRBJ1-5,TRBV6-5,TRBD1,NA,TGTGCCAGCAGTTTAACACAGGGGTCTCCCAATCAGCCCCAGCATTTT,CASSLTQGSPNQPQHF
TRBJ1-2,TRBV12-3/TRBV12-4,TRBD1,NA,TGTGTCAGCAGTCCAGGGGGTACCGATGGCTACACCTTC,CVSSPGGTDGYTF
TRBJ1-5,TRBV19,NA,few,TGTGCCAGTAAATCGGTGGATTTGGCCCAGCATTTT,CASKSVDLAQHF
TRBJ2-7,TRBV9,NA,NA,TGTGCCAGCAGCGCAGCTGATCGTTTCGGCGAGCAGTACTTC,CASSAADRFGEQYF
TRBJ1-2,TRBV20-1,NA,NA,TGCAGTGTTCAGACGTTGAACTATGGCTACACCTTC,CSVQTLNYGYTF
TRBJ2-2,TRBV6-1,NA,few,TGTGCCAGCAGTGGACAAGGACACACCGGGGAGCTGTTTTTT,CASSGQGHTGELFF
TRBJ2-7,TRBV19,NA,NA,TGTGCCAGTAGTAAGTTCGGCACCAACTCCTACGAGCAGTACTTC,CASSKFGTNSYEQYF
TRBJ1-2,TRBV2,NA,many,TGTGCCATCCAGGTTAACTATGGCTACACCTTC,CAIQVNYGYTF
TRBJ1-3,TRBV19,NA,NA,TGTGCTGGGTCATTTGGAAACACCATATATTTT,CAGSFGNTIYF
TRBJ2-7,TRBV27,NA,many,TGTGCCAGCAGGCCACATACAGAGTACTCCTACGAGCAGTACTTC,CASRPHTEYSYEQYF
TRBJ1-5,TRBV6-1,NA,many,TGTGCCAGCCAGAAAGTGGCTGCAGTCCTACAAACTAGCAATCAGCCCCAGCATTTT,CASQKVAAVLQTSNQPQHF
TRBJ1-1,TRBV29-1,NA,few,TGCAGCGTCGCCCAAGGCAGGGACACTGAAGCTTTCTTT,CSVAQGRDTEAFF
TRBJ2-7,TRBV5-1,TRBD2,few,TGCGCCAGCAGCAACACGGGACTAGCTTCCGAGCAGTACTTC,CASSNTGLASEQYF
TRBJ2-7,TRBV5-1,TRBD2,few,TGCGCCAGCAGCAGCCTTTCCGGAGCGGGAGGACTCTACGAGCAGTACTTC,CASSSLSGAGGLYEQYF
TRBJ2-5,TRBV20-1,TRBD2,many,TGCAGTGCTAGAGATCAGAGCGGGAGGACTCAAGAGACCCAGTACTTC,CSARDQSGRTQETQYF
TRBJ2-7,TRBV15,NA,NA,TGTGCCACCAGCAGAGTATGGGGGGACAGAGTAGCTTTTGGCGAGCAGTACTTC,CATSRVWGDRVAFGEQYF
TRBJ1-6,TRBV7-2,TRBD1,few,TGTGCCAGCAGCGATGGACAGGGTGCCTATAATTCACCCCTCCACTTT,CASSDGQGAYNSPLHF
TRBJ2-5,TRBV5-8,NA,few,TGTGCCAGCAGCTTTATGGGGGGCAGGGAGTACCAAGAGACCCAGTACTTC,CASSFMGGREYQETQYF
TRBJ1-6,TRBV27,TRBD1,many,TGTGCCAGCAAGGTCGCGGACAGGCGGAATTCACCCCTCCACTTT,CASKVADRRNSPLHF
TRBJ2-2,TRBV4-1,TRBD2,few,TGCGCCAGCAGCCTCAGCGGGAAGAACACCGGGGAGCTGTTTTTT,CASSLSGKNTGELFF
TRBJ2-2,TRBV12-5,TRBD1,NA,TGTGCTAGTGGTTTGGTACGGACAGGGACCACCGGGGAGCTGTTTTTT,CASGLVRTGTTGELFF
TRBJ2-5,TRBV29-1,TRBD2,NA,TGCAGCGTTGACTTGGGGGGGGAGACCCAGTACTTC,CSVDLGGETQYF
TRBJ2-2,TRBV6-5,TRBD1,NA,TGTGCCAGCAGTTACGCTCAGGGGGCCTTCGGGGAGCTGTTTTTT,CASSYAQGAFGELFF
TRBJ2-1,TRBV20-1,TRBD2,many,TGCAGTGCTAGGGGGACTAGCGGGAGATTTAATGAGCAGTTCTTC,CSARGTSGRFNEQFF
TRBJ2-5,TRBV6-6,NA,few,TGTGCCAGCAGTTACTCGACAGGCGGGGAGACCCAGTACTTC,CASSYSTGGETQYF
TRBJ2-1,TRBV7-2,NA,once,TGTGCCAGCTCTGTTCAGCGGGCCTCGAATGAGCAGTTCTTC,CASSVQRASNEQFF
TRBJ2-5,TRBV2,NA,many,TGTGCCAGCAGAAGCGGCTCAGAGACCCAGTACTTC,CASRSGSETQYF
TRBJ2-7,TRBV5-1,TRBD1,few,TGCGCCAGCGGCTCCGGGACAGGGGGCGCGGAGCAGTACTTC,CASGSGTGGAEQYF
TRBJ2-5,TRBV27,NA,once,TGTGTCAGCAGTTCACCGATTCGGGACAAAAGGGGGACCCAGTACTTC,CVSSSPIRDKRGTQYF
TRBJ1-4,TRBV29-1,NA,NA,TGCAGCGTGGGGGACGCAACTAATGAAAAACTGTTTTTT,CSVGDATNEKLFF
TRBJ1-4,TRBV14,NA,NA,TGTGCCAGCAGCCATAATCGGGGCCCTAATGAAAAACTGTTTTTT,CASSHNRGPNEKLFF
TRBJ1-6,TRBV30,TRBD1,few,TGTGCCTGGATGTTGGACAGGGAGGTTCGGAATTCACCCCTCCACTTT,CAWMLDREVRNSPLHF
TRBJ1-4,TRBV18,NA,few,TGTGCCAGCTCACCACCATGGGGACCTAATGAAAAACTGTTTTTT,CASSPPWGPNEKLFF
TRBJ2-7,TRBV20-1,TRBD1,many,TGCAGTGCTAGATTAGGGACAGGGGGCGCCGAGCAGTACTTC,CSARLGTGGAEQYF
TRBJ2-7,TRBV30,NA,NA,TGTGCCTGGAACCGGGATTACGAGCAGTACTTC,CAWNRDYEQYF
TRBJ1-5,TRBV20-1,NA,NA,TGCAGTGCTAGGAGGGAGAGCAATCAGCCCCAGCATTTT,CSARRESNQPQHF